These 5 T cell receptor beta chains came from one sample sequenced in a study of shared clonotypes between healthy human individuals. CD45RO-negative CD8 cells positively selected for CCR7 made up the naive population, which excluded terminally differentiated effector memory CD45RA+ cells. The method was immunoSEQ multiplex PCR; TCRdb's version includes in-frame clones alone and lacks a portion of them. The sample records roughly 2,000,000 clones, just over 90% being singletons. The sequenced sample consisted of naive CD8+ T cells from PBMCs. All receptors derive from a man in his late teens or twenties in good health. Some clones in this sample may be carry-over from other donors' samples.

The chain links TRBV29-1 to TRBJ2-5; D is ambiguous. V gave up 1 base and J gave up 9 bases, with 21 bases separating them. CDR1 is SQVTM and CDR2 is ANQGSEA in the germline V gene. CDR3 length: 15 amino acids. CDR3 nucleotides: TGCAGCGTTGAAGGTCTGGGGTACCCTCAGGTAGCCCAGTACTTC. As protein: CSVEGLGYPQVAQYF.

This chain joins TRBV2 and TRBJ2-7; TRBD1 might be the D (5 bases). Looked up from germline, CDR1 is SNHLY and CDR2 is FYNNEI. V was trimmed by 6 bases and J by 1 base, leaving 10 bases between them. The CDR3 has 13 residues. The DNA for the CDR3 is TGTGCCAGCAGCCCCAGGGTTTCCTACGAGCAGTACTTC. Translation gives CASSPRVSYEQYF.

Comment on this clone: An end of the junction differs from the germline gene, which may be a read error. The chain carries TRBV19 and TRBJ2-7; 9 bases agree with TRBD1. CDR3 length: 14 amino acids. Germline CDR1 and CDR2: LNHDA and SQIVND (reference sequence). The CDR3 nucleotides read TGTGCCAGTAGAACAGGGGGCTATTCCTCCGAGCAGTACTTC. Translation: CASRTGGYSSEQYF.

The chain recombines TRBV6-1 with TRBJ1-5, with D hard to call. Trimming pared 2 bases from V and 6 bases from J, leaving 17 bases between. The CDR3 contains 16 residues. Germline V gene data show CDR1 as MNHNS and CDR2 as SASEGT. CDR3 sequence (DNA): TGTGCCAGCAGTGAACTTTTGCTGACGGCCGGTCAGCCCCAGCATTTT. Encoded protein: CASSELLLTAGQPQHF.

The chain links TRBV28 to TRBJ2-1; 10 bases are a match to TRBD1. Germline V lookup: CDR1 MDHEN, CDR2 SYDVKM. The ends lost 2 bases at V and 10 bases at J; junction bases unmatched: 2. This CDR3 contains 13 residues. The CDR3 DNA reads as TGTGCCAGCAGTTTAGGACAGGGGGTCGAGCAGTTCTTC. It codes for CASSLGQGVEQFF.